This T cell receptor (beta chain) was captured in a study of cytomegalovirus exposure and HLA in healthy donors. Findings and caveats of the study: TCR beta V- and J-gene trimming, according to a later analysis, was linked to a missense DCLRE1C variant.

Amplification used 60 Vbeta primers and 13 Jbeta primers. Authors' data handling: Roughly 10 million shared chains were among tens of millions of unique TCR beta chains counted in a later analysis. Data came from immunoSEQ multiplex PCR; TCRdb stores just in-frame clones and leaves some out. The DNA gave D and trimming, while V, J and clone size come from that table. The data contain fewer than 200,000 clones, more than 75% of them seen just once; the ten biggest clones take up about 1.6%. Germline assignment: CDR1 MNHEY and CDR2 SMNVEV (reference sequence). V was clipped by 3 bases and J by 0 bases; unmatched bases: 8. The CDR3 has 19 amino acids. A word on this clone: Its antigen remains unidentified.

Sample: PBMCs. The chain joins TRBV27 to TRBJ2-1, with 13 bases identical to TRBD2. This receptor was obtained from a girl aged 10 to 17 in good health and CMV-seropositive. The chain's CDR3 is CASSFRTSGRISSYNEQFF. The CDR3 nucleotides read TGTGCCAGCAGTTTTCGGACTAGCGGGAGAATTAGCTCCTACAATGAGCAGTTCTTC.